Listed below are T cell receptor beta chains from one sample, sequenced in a study of Ad26.COV2.S vaccination and SARS-CoV-2 variants. Method: immunoSEQ multiplex PCR; TCRdb's copy keeps in-frame clones and lacks some. Among a few hundred thousand clones listed, around 87% were seen once. Specimen: peripheral blood, collected in a trial of Ad26.COV2.S vaccine versus placebo. Receptors originate from a person between 18 and 65 years old who received the Ad26.COV2.S COVID-19 vaccine or a placebo. CDR3s include the opening cysteine and the closing phenylalanine or tryptophan. A D gene is named only where the DNA matches it firmly. Some rows mark clone size as missing; the rest say once, few, many or name a class of expanded clone.

v_gene: TRBV7-9
len: 15
abundance: .
d_gene: TRBD1
j_gene: TRBJ1-5
CDR3nt: TGTGCCAGCAGCTTAGGACAGGGGGACGGTCAGCCCCAGCATTTT
CDR3aa: CASSLGQGDGQPQHF

v_gene: TRBV6-6
len: 14
abundance: .
d_gene: .
j_gene: TRBJ1-1
CDR3nt: TGTGCCAGCAGTTACTCGGCCGGGGACACTGAAGCTTTCTTT
CDR3aa: CASSYSAGDTEAFF

v_gene: TRBV6-6
len: 16
abundance: few
d_gene: TRBD1
j_gene: TRBJ2-7
CDR3nt: TGTGCCAGCAGTTACTCGGGTCCAGGGACAGGGGACGAGCAGTACTTC
CDR3aa: CASSYSGPGTGDEQYF

v_gene: TRBV10-3
len: 15
abundance: .
d_gene: .
j_gene: TRBJ2-3
CDR3nt: TGTGCCATCAGTGATCAGGGGAGCGGGACAGATACGCAGTATTTT
CDR3aa: CAISDQGSGTDTQYF

v_gene: TRBV5-1
len: 20
abundance: .
d_gene: TRBD2
j_gene: TRBJ2-2
CDR3nt: TGCGCCAGCAGCTTAATCCCCCCGGGTAGCGGGGGGTCGGACACCGGGGAGCTGTTTTTT
CDR3aa: CASSLIPPGSGGSDTGELFF

v_gene: TRBV15
len: 14
abundance: .
d_gene: TRBD1
j_gene: TRBJ1-5
CDR3nt: TGTGCCACCACCCCAGGGGGCTTGGGTCAGCCCCAGCATTTT
CDR3aa: CATTPGGLGQPQHF

v_gene: TRBV14
len: 15
abundance: once
d_gene: .
j_gene: TRBJ1-4
CDR3nt: TGTGCCAGCAGCCAAGGGGGGACCTTTGGGGAAAAACTGTTTTTT
CDR3aa: CASSQGGTFGEKLFF

v_gene: TRBV6-2/TRBV6-3
len: 15
abundance: few
d_gene: TRBD1
j_gene: TRBJ2-3
CDR3nt: TGTGCCAGCAGTTACCTCGACAGGGCAGGAGATACGCAGTATTTT
CDR3aa: CASSYLDRAGDTQYF

v_gene: TRBV5-1
len: 16
abundance: .
d_gene: TRBD1
j_gene: TRBJ2-2
CDR3nt: TGCGCCAGCAGCTTGGCCGCAGGGGGCGCGACCGGGGAGCTGTTTTTT
CDR3aa: CASSLAAGGATGELFF

v_gene: TRBV18
len: 16
abundance: .
d_gene: TRBD1
j_gene: TRBJ2-5
CDR3nt: TGTGCCAGCTCACCGACCTCCGGGACAGGGGGAGAGACCCAGTACTTC
CDR3aa: CASSPTSGTGGETQYF

v_gene: TRBV5-1
len: 15
abundance: .
d_gene: .
j_gene: TRBJ2-4
CDR3nt: TGCGCCAGCAGCTTGGCGTCGAAGACCCAAGACATTCAGTACTTC
CDR3aa: CASSLASKTQDIQYF

v_gene: TRBV27
len: 14
abundance: .
d_gene: .
j_gene: TRBJ2-2
CDR3nt: TGTGCCAGCCGACCGGGACTGGGAACCGGGGAGCTGTTTTTT
CDR3aa: CASRPGLGTGELFF

v_gene: TRBV12-5
len: 13
abundance: .
d_gene: .
j_gene: TRBJ1-1
CDR3nt: TGTGCTAGTGGTCCCGGGATGGGCACTGAAGCTTTCTTT
CDR3aa: CASGPGMGTEAFF

v_gene: TRBV3-1/TRBV3-2
len: 12
abundance: .
d_gene: .
j_gene: TRBJ2-7
CDR3nt: TGTGCCAGCAGTCAGCGGACTTACGAGCAGTACTTC
CDR3aa: CASSQRTYEQYF

v_gene: TRBV21-1
len: 16
abundance: .
d_gene: .
j_gene: TRBJ2-3
CDR3nt: TGTGCCAGCAGCAAACTAGGGAGATCTAGCACAGATACGCAGTATTTT
CDR3aa: CASSKLGRSSTDTQYF

v_gene: TRBV11-1
len: 14
abundance: .
d_gene: .
j_gene: TRBJ2-7
CDR3nt: TGTGCCAGCAGCTTCGGGGGCCTGGGGTACGAGCAGTACTTC
CDR3aa: CASSFGGLGYEQYF

v_gene: TRBV14
len: 16
abundance: .
d_gene: TRBD2
j_gene: TRBJ2-3
CDR3nt: TGTGCCAGCAGCCAAAGGCGACTAGCGGGCACAGATACGCAGTATTTT
CDR3aa: CASSQRRLAGTDTQYF

v_gene: TRBV5-4
len: 15
abundance: .
d_gene: TRBD1
j_gene: TRBJ2-6
CDR3nt: TGTGCCAGCAGCTCGACAGGGGCCGGGGCCAACGTCCTGACTTTC
CDR3aa: CASSSTGAGANVLTF

v_gene: TRBV13
len: 13
abundance: .
d_gene: .
j_gene: TRBJ2-2
CDR3nt: TGTGCCAGCAGCTTGGGGTACACCGGGGAGCTGTTTTTT
CDR3aa: CASSLGYTGELFF

v_gene: TRBV7-2
len: 16
abundance: .
d_gene: .
j_gene: TRBJ2-2
CDR3nt: TGTGCCAGCAGCTGGGCCGGGACACTTGACACCGGGGAGCTGTTTTTT
CDR3aa: CASSWAGTLDTGELFF

v_gene: TRBV6-5
len: 15
abundance: .
d_gene: .
j_gene: TRBJ1-1
CDR3nt: TGTGCCAGCGCACATTTGAAGGGCGGATTGGCTGAAGCTTTCTTT
CDR3aa: CASAHLKGGLAEAFF

v_gene: TRBV27
len: 13
abundance: .
d_gene: .
j_gene: TRBJ2-7
CDR3nt: TGTGCCAGCAGTTTTGGGCAGGGGTACGAGCAGTACTTC
CDR3aa: CASSFGQGYEQYF

v_gene: TRBV12-3/TRBV12-4
len: 12
abundance: .
d_gene: .
j_gene: TRBJ2-7
CDR3nt: TGTGCCAGCAGCCCTGCCTTGGGGGAGCAGTACTTC
CDR3aa: CASSPALGEQYF

v_gene: TRBV5-6
len: 14
abundance: .
d_gene: .
j_gene: TRBJ1-4
CDR3nt: TGTGCCAGCAGCCCCGCAGTATCGGACGAAAAACTGTTTTTT
CDR3aa: CASSPAVSDEKLFF

v_gene: TRBV3-1/TRBV3-2
len: 12
abundance: .
d_gene: TRBD1
j_gene: TRBJ2-7
CDR3nt: TGTGCCAGCAGCTACGGACAGGTCGGACAGTACTTC
CDR3aa: CASSYGQVGQYF

v_gene: TRBV5-1
len: 12
abundance: once
d_gene: .
j_gene: TRBJ2-1
CDR3nt: TGCGCCAGCAGCTGGGACTGGAATGAGCAGTTCTTC
CDR3aa: CASSWDWNEQFF

v_gene: TRBV5-1
len: 15
abundance: .
d_gene: TRBD2
j_gene: TRBJ2-7
CDR3nt: TGCGCCAGCAGCTTGGAAGGGCTAGCGGACTACGAGCAGTACTTC
CDR3aa: CASSLEGLADYEQYF

v_gene: TRBV6-5
len: 15
abundance: .
d_gene: TRBD1
j_gene: TRBJ1-4
CDR3nt: TGTGCCAGCAGGGGGACAGGACCAACTAATGAAAAACTGTTTTTT
CDR3aa: CASRGTGPTNEKLFF

v_gene: TRBV9
len: 14
abundance: once
d_gene: TRBD2
j_gene: TRBJ2-3
CDR3nt: TGTGCCAGCAGCGCACTAGCGGGCACAGATACGCAGTATTTT
CDR3aa: CASSALAGTDTQYF

v_gene: TRBV5-1
len: 18
abundance: .
d_gene: .
j_gene: TRBJ2-2
CDR3nt: TGCGCCAGCAGCTTGGCCCTGGAAATTGGGTTGGCGGTCGGGGAGCTGTTTTTT
CDR3aa: CASSLALEIGLAVGELFF

v_gene: TRBV14
len: 15
abundance: .
d_gene: TRBD2
j_gene: TRBJ2-4
CDR3nt: TGTGCCAGCAGCCTCGGGACTAGCGGGGGGTACATTCAGTACTTC
CDR3aa: CASSLGTSGGYIQYF

v_gene: TRBV3-1/TRBV3-2
len: 13
abundance: .
d_gene: TRBD1
j_gene: TRBJ1-1
CDR3nt: TGTGCCAGCAGCCCCCGGGACAGGTCTGAAGCTTTCTTT
CDR3aa: CASSPRDRSEAFF

v_gene: TRBV2
len: 15
abundance: .
d_gene: TRBD1
j_gene: TRBJ1-2
CDR3nt: TGTGCCAGCAGTGTGAGGACAGGGGATAACTATGGCTACACCTTC
CDR3aa: CASSVRTGDNYGYTF

v_gene: TRBV7-9
len: 18
abundance: .
d_gene: TRBD1
j_gene: TRBJ1-4
CDR3nt: TGTGCCAGCAGCTCTACCCGGGACAGGAGACCAACTAATGAAAAACTGTTTTTT
CDR3aa: CASSSTRDRRPTNEKLFF

v_gene: TRBV2
len: 16
abundance: .
d_gene: .
j_gene: TRBJ1-1
CDR3nt: TGTGCCAGCAGTGAAAGTTTGTCAGGTCCAAACACTGAAGCTTTCTTT
CDR3aa: CASSESLSGPNTEAFF

v_gene: TRBV24-1
len: 15
abundance: .
d_gene: TRBD1
j_gene: TRBJ1-5
CDR3nt: TGTGCCACCAGTACAGGGGGTATTAGCAATCAGCCCCAGCATTTT
CDR3aa: CATSTGGISNQPQHF

v_gene: TRBV5-8
len: 14
abundance: .
d_gene: .
j_gene: TRBJ1-5
CDR3nt: TGTGCCAGCAGCGATCCGGGAGGCAATCAGCCCCAGCATTTT
CDR3aa: CASSDPGGNQPQHF

v_gene: TRBV7-2
len: 17
abundance: few
d_gene: .
j_gene: TRBJ1-5
CDR3nt: TGTGCCAGCAGCCCGTTCGGGGCGCAGATCAGGGACCAGCCCCAGCATTTT
CDR3aa: CASSPFGAQIRDQPQHF

v_gene: TRBV5-1
len: 15
abundance: .
d_gene: .
j_gene: TRBJ1-2
CDR3nt: TGCGCCAGCAGCTTGGCCGAGGGGCAGCCCTATGGCTACACCTTC
CDR3aa: CASSLAEGQPYGYTF

v_gene: TRBV6-5
len: 16
abundance: .
d_gene: TRBD1
j_gene: TRBJ1-3
CDR3nt: TGTGCCAGCAGTTACACCCGGACAGGCTCTGGAAACACCATATATTTT
CDR3aa: CASSYTRTGSGNTIYF

v_gene: TRBV9
len: 16
abundance: .
d_gene: TRBD1
j_gene: TRBJ2-7
CDR3nt: TGTGCCAGCAGCGTATCCTCATCCGGGACAGCCTACGAGCAGTACTTC
CDR3aa: CASSVSSSGTAYEQYF